The clone carrying this T cell receptor (beta chain) was detected once. This entry comes from a study of blood T cell repertoires in COVID-19. The overall study: Whether acute or convalescent, the COVID-19 samples came from the United States, Italy and Spain.

TCRdb keeps only in-frame clones here, not all; method: immunoSEQ multiplex PCR. In the table there are 200,000 to 300,000 clones, roughly 86% of which are singletons. This CDR3 is built from 13 residues. From germline, CDR1 is KGHSH and CDR2 LQKENI. Trimming took 2 bases from V and 7 from J; bases not matched to a gene: 4. The genes are TRBV18 and TRBJ2-7; 8 positions match TRBD2. This receptor was identified in a man aged 35 to 55 who had recovered from COVID-19. The material sequenced was peripheral blood. This CDR3 reads CASSPTGGLEQYF. In DNA, the CDR3 is TGTGCCAGCTCACCAACGGGGGGGCTTGAGCAGTACTTC.